One sample yielded the 6 T cell receptor beta chains listed below, sequenced in a study of CD8+ T cells in alopecia areata. Following extraction, RNA underwent reverse transcription to cDNA, which served as the sequencing template. This table comes from immunoSEQ multiplex PCR, and its TCRdb copy is limited to in-frame clones, with some not included. The table lists about 190,000 clones, about 60% of them singletons, with around an eighth in the top ten. Treatment given: oral pan-JAK inhibitor, 5-10 mg twice daily. The specimen was CD8+ T cells sorted from blood, collected at week 24, from a patient treated with tofacitinib. The receptors were sampled from a human donor with alopecia areata.

This clone was seen a handful of times. The chain uses TRBV5-6 and TRBJ1-5; 7 bases are a match to TRBD1. From germline, CDR1 is SGHDT and CDR2 YYEEEE. The V and J ends lost 3 bases and 5 bases, in that order; junction bases with no gene match: 5. The length of the CDR3 is 14 residues. The CDR3 bases are TGTGCCAGCAGCTCAAACACAGGGGATCAGCCCCAGCATTTT. Protein product: CASSSNTGDQPQHF.

In this sample, this clone turned up a few times. The J gene is TRBJ2-1, the V gene TRBV29-1; D unclear. Deletions cut 7 bases from V and 3 bases from J, with 7 bases between. Germline CDR1 and CDR2: SQVTM and ANQGSEA. This CDR3 has 11 amino acids. The CDR3 loop reads CSGVGYNEQFF. The CDR3 DNA reads TGCAGCGGGGTGGGCTACAATGAGCAGTTCTTC.

The chain carries TRBV13 and TRBJ1-2; TRBD1 aligns across 7 bases. Germline CDR1 reads PRHDT; CDR2 reads FYEKMQ (reference sequence). Trimming removed 3 bases from V and 2 bases from J; junction bases left unmatched: 3. The CDR3 covers 14 residues. The DNA of the CDR3 is TGTGCCAGCAGCTTTGGGACAGCCAACTATGGCTACACCTTC. It yields the protein CASSFGTANYGYTF.

This clone occurred a few times. The chain has TRBV7-9 and TRBJ2-4, with TRBD2 matching 8 bases. Germline assignment: CDR1 SEHNR and CDR2 FQNEAQ (reference sequence). There are 16 residues in the CDR3. V shed 5 bases, J shed 0 bases, and the junction held 6 bases outside the gene matches. The CDR3 spells CASSGAGGPAKNIQYF. The CDR3 coding sequence is TGTGCCAGCAGCGGTGCGGGGGGACCAGCCAAAAACATTCAGTACTTC.

In this sample, this clone turned up once. This sample includes further DNA sequences coding for the same CDR3. The chain carries TRBV2 and TRBJ1-1, with a tentative D call TRBD1 (5 bases). The CDR3 runs 11 residues. The V gene's germline CDR1 is SNHLY and CDR2 FYNNEI. The V end was cut by 1 base, the J end by 8 bases, with 5 bases between. The CDR3 region is CASSEGGEAFF. CDR3 nucleotide sequence: TGTGCCAGCAGTGAAGGGGGCGAAGCTTTCTTT.

V and J are TRBV6-6 and TRBJ1-2; TRBD1 might be the D (6 bases). There are 13 residues in the CDR3. V was cut by 2 bases and J by 8 bases, with 12 bases left in between. CDR1 MNHNY and CDR2 SVGAGI come from the germline V gene (reference sequence). CDR3 DNA: TGTGCCAGCAGTTACGTCCTACAGGGCGGCTACACCTTC. This gives the protein CASSYVLQGGYTF.